This section outlines one TCR beta chain sequence together with its context. The target antigen is unknown. This record comes from a study of cytotoxic CD8 clonotypes in ibrutinib-treated CLL. Study conclusions and caveats: Sampling times, which were not matched between the groups, differed between sustained-remission patients and progressing patients. On treatment, the uncommon public clonotypes contracted or remained stable.

The CDR3 sequence is 14 residues long. Trimming removed 3 bases from V and 3 bases from J, with 10 bases in between. The germline gives CDR1 MDHEN, CDR2 SYDVKM. Data came from immunoSEQ multiplex PCR; TCRdb stores just in-frame clones and leaves some out. This table holds 250,000 to 350,000 clones, around 69% found once. The chain uses TRBV28 and TRBJ2-3; D not certain. The starting material was PBMCs, obtained at disease progression, from a patient treated with ibrutinib. This clonotype originated in a human donor with chronic lymphocytic leukemia. The CDR3 loop reads CASSLVGLTDTQYF. The CDR3 coding sequence is TGTGCCAGCAGTTTGGTGGGGTTGACAGATACGCAGTATTTT. The complete variable domain, with remaining parts taken from reference TRBV28 and TRBJ2-3, reads DVKVTQSSRYLVKRTGEKVFLECVQDMDHENMFWYRQDPGLGLRLIYFSYDVKMKEKGDIPEGYSVSREKKERFSLILESASTNQTSMYLCASSLVGLTDTQYFGPGTRLTVL.